One sample yielded the 17 T cell receptor beta chains listed below, sequenced in a study of blood T cell repertoires in COVID-19. Sequenced by immunoSEQ multiplex PCR; TCRdb stores in-frame clones only, minus some. The sample has roughly 240,000 clones, around 85% seen once. Sequenced material: peripheral blood. The source is a man between 50 and 59 years old with COVID-19, enrolled during active disease.

The chain combines TRBV7-8 with TRBJ1-2; TRBD1 might be the D (5 bases). Deletions cut 3 bases from V and 3 bases from J, with 11 bases between. CDR3 size: 14 residues. Germline V lookup: CDR1 SGHVS, CDR2 FQNEAQ. DNA for the CDR3: TGTGCCAGCAGCTTGTTTGAAGGGGACTATGGCTACACCTTC. Translated: CASSLFEGDYGYTF.

V usage is TRBV7-9 and J usage is TRBJ2-5; 11 nucleotides match TRBD2. Germline loops: CDR1 SEHNR, CDR2 FQNEAQ (reference sequence). The length of the CDR3 is 15 residues. V was clipped by 5 bases and J by 1 base; unmatched bases: 3. The CDR3 DNA sequence: TGTGCCAGCAGCCTTAGCGGGGGGGCCCAAGAGACCCAGTACTTC. It translates to CASSLSGGAQETQYF.

The chain has TRBV5-1 and TRBJ1-1; D not certain. Germline V gene sequence: CDR1 SGHRS, CDR2 YFSETQ. The CDR3 sequence is 14 residues long. V dropped 1 base and J dropped 3 bases, with 10 bases sitting between them. The CDR3 region is CASSLNSLDTEAFF. The DNA for the CDR3 is TGCGCCAGCAGCTTGAACTCTCTAGACACTGAAGCTTTCTTT.

The chain recombines TRBV6-8 with TRBJ2-5; 11 bases line up with TRBD2. V was clipped by 7 bases and J by 4 bases; unmatched bases: 14. Germline V gives CDR1 MNHGY, CDR2 SAAAGT. The CDR3 consists of 17 residues. The CDR3 DNA reads TGTGCCAGCACTGAGGGATATAGCGGGGGGGCCCGAGAGACCCAGTACTTC. This encodes CASTEGYSGGARETQYF.

This sequence joins TRBV11-1 and TRBJ2-5; possibly TRBD1 for D (5 bases). The V gene lost 4 bases and the J gene lost 1 base, with 7 bases spanning the gap. This CDR3 has 13 residues. Germline loops: CDR1 SGHAT, CDR2 FQDESV (reference sequence). The CDR3 protein is CASSSGFQETQYF. The CDR3 region has the DNA TGTGCCAGCAGCTCAGGGTTCCAAGAGACCCAGTACTTC.

The V and J genes are TRBV4-3 and TRBJ2-5, with D tentatively TRBD2 (5 bases). CDR1 LGHNA and CDR2 YSLEER come from the germline V gene. This CDR3 comprises 15 residues. Trimming cost V 0 bases and J 2 bases, with 10 bases left between them. The CDR3: CASSQDLERQETQYF. The CDR3 nucleotides are TGCGCCAGCAGCCAAGATCTGGAGCGGCAAGAGACCCAGTACTTC.

The chain recombines TRBV3-1 (or the pseudogene TRBV3-2) with TRBJ2-7, with 7 bases matching TRBD2. Germline-derived CDR1 and CDR2 are LGHDT and YNNKEL (reference sequence). Trimming cost V 5 bases and J 7 bases; bases outside gene matches: 14. The CDR3 length is 15 residues. The CDR3 sequence is CASSTPGLPFREQYF. The CDR3 region has the DNA TGTGCCAGCAGCACTCCGGGACTACCCTTTCGAGAGCAGTACTTC.

With regard to this clone: An end of the junction does not agree with germline; a read error may underlie this. This chain links TRBV3-1 (or the pseudogene TRBV3-2) with TRBJ2-7; D remains ambiguous. CDR3 size: 12 residues. Germline assignment: CDR1 LGHDT and CDR2 YNNKEL (reference sequence). The CDR3 reads CASSQDPTVFVF. Here the CDR3 DNA reads TGTGCCAGCAGCCAAGATCCAACAGTTTTTGTCTTC.

The rearrangement uses TRBV9 and TRBJ2-5; 8 bases are shared with TRBD1. There are 16 residues in the CDR3. CDR1 and CDR2 (germline): SGDLS, YYNGEE. V was pared by 0 bases and J by 0 bases, with 4 bases of the junction left unmatched. CDR3 residues: CASSVGAGGNQETQYF. Written as DNA, the CDR3 is TGTGCCAGCAGCGTAGGGGCAGGGGGCAACCAAGAGACCCAGTACTTC.

CDR3 amino acids: CASSEILQGTGNTIYF. CDR3 DNA: TGTGCCAGCAGTGAAATACTACAGGGGACTGGAAACACCATATATTTT. The J gene is TRBJ1-3, the V gene TRBV25-1; 7 nucleotides match TRBD1. The CDR3 is made up of 16 amino acids. Germline CDR1 reads MGHDK; CDR2 reads SYGVNS. Germline trimming cut 2 bases from V and 2 bases from J; bases unmatched to any gene: 6. Based on the CDR3 plus reference TRBV25-1 and TRBJ1-3, the full variable domain is EADIYQTPRYLVIGTGKKITLECSQTMGHDKMYWYQQDPGMELHLIHYSYGVNSTEKGDLSSESTVSRIRTEHFPLTLESARPSHTSQYLCASSEILQGTGNTIYFGEGSWLTVV.

This chain joins TRBV5-1 and TRBJ2-3, with D possibly TRBD1 on 6 matching bases. Germline CDR1 and CDR2: SGHRS and YFSETQ. Trimming pared 1 base from V and 5 bases from J, leaving 11 bases between. This CDR3 comprises 14 residues. Written as DNA, the CDR3 is TGCGCCAGCAGCTTGACAGGGAGAGTAGATACGCAGTATTTT. The encoded protein is CASSLTGRVDTQYF.

The gene calls are TRBV28 and TRBJ1-6; TRBD1 aligns across 9 bases. Germline V gene lookup returns CDR1 MDHEN and CDR2 SYDVKM. V lost 6 bases to trimming and J lost 9 bases; unmatched junction nucleotides: 6. CDR3 length: 14 residues. CDR3 in DNA: TGTGCCAGCAGATACAGGGGGCCGGGTTCACCCCTCCACTTT. It is translated as CASRYRGPGSPLHF.

The rearrangement uses TRBV10-3 and TRBJ2-1; 8 bases line up with TRBD2. CDR3 size: 16 residues. With V trimmed by 7 bases and J by 0 bases, 8 bases remained unmatched. CDR1 is ENHRY and CDR2 is SYGVKD in the germline V gene. In DNA form, the CDR3 reads TGTGCCATCACACGGGCGGGGGGAAGCTCCTACAATGAGCAGTTCTTC. Amino acids: CAITRAGGSSYNEQFF.

This rearrangement joins TRBV3-1 (or the pseudogene TRBV3-2) to TRBJ2-5, with D possibly being TRBD2 (5 bases). V lost 1 base to trimming and J lost 2 bases, with 11 bases between them. The CDR3 spans 15 residues. Germline V lookup: CDR1 LGHDT, CDR2 YNNKEL (reference sequence). CDR3 sequence (DNA): TGTGCCAGCAGCCAAGGGCCGGGGAGTCAAGAGACCCAGTACTTC. Translation gives CASSQGPGSQETQYF.

This clone was observed many times. The chain recombines TRBV18 with TRBJ2-1; D perhaps matches TRBD2 (6 bases). CDR1 KGHSH and CDR2 LQKENI come from the germline V gene. Trimming took 2 bases from V and 8 from J, leaving 10 bases between them. The CDR3 consists of 13 residues. The CDR3 reads CASSPGREDEQFF. CDR3 sequence (DNA): TGTGCCAGCTCACCAGGCAGGGAGGATGAGCAGTTCTTC.

This chain uses TRBV9 with TRBJ1-2, with 9 bases matching TRBD1. Trimming cost V 2 bases and J 2 bases; bases outside gene matches: 4. This CDR3 comprises 15 residues. Germline CDR1 reads SGDLS; CDR2 reads YYNGEE. CDR3 coding DNA: TGTGCCAGCAGCGTGGGGACAGGGTTGAACTATGGCTACACCTTC. Protein product: CASSVGTGLNYGYTF. Full variable domain (remainder filled in from reference TRBV9 and TRBJ1-2): DSGVTQTPKHLITATGQRVTLRCSPRSGDLSVYWYQQSLDQGLQFLIQYYNGEERAKGNILERFSAQQFPDLHSELNLSSLELGDSALYFCASSVGTGLNYGYTFGSGTRLTVV.

The V call is TRBV19, the J call TRBJ2-2; D possibly corresponds to TRBD1 (6 bases). The CDR3 runs 13 residues. V lost 3 bases and J lost 8, with 10 bases in between. Germline CDR1 reads LNHDA; CDR2 reads SQIVND (reference sequence). The CDR3 coding sequence is TGTGCCAGTAGTATTCAGGGGCTGGGGGAGCTGTTTTTT. The encoded protein is CASSIQGLGELFF.